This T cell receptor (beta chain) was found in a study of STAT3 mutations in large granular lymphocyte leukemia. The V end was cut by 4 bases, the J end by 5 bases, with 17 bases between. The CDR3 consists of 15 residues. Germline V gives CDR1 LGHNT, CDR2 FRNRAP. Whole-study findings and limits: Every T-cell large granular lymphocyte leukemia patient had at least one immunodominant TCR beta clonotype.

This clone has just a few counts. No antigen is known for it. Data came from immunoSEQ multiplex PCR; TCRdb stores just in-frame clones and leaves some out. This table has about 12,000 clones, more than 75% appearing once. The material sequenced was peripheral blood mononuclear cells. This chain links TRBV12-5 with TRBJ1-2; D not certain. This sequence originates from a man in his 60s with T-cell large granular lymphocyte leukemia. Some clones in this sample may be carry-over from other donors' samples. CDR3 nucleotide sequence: TGTGCTAGTGGTTCCGACCCGAACAGACAATATGGCTACACCTTC. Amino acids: CASGSDPNRQYGYTF.